This is a list of T cell receptor beta chains from one sample in a study of Ad26.COV2.S vaccination and SARS-CoV-2 variants. Assay: immunoSEQ multiplex PCR; the TCRdb copy retains only in-frame clones and omits some. The sample records 360,000 or so clones, 87% being singletons. Sequencing was performed on peripheral blood, taken in a trial of Ad26.COV2.S vaccine versus placebo. These receptors all come from a person between 18 and 65 years old who received the Ad26.COV2.S COVID-19 vaccine or a placebo. The CDR3 runs from the conserved cysteine through the conserved F or W. The D gene is left open where the match is weak. For some rows the clone size is stated as once, few or many, or as a class when expanded; others skip it.

abundance	v_gene	j_gene	d_gene	CDR3aa	CDR3nt
.	TRBV19	TRBJ2-7	TRBD1	CASSLQGASYEQYF	TGTGCCAGTAGTCTGCAGGGGGCCTCCTACGAGCAGTACTTC
.	TRBV30	TRBJ1-5	.	CAWSVDNQPQHF	TGTGCCTGGAGTGTAGACAATCAGCCCCAGCATTTT
.	TRBV6-5	TRBJ2-3	.	CASIPRLSGTQYF	TGTGCCAGCATCCCCCGACTCTCTGGTACGCAGTATTTT
.	TRBV7-3	TRBJ1-1	.	CASRQNAQNEAFF	TGTGCCAGCAGACAAAACGCCCAGAATGAAGCTTTCTTT
.	TRBV5-1	TRBJ1-5	TRBD1	CASSLGTGDRPQHF	TGCGCCAGCAGCTTGGGGACAGGGGATAGGCCCCAGCATTTT
.	TRBV19	TRBJ1-5	TRBD1	CATNRDSKYQPQHF	TGTGCCACCAACCGGGACAGCAAATATCAGCCCCAGCATTTT
.	TRBV2	TRBJ2-3	TRBD2	CASSVGRGGRRDTQYF	TGTGCCAGCAGTGTAGGTCGGGGGGGCCGAAGAGATACGCAGTATTTT
.	TRBV30	TRBJ2-3	TRBD1	CAWSVRNRGADTQYF	TGTGCCTGGAGTGTACGGAACAGGGGGGCAGATACGCAGTATTTT
.	TRBV7-9	TRBJ1-1	.	CASSLKKATEEAFF	TGTGCCAGCAGCTTAAAGAAAGCGACAGAAGAAGCTTTCTTT
.	TRBV4-1	TRBJ2-5	TRBD2	CASSRPREGRQETQYF	TGCGCCAGCAGCCGCCCCCGGGAGGGCCGTCAAGAGACCCAGTACTTC
.	TRBV3-1/TRBV3-2	TRBJ2-3	.	CASSLPDSTDTQYF	TGTGCCAGCAGCCTCCCGGACAGCACAGATACGCAGTATTTT
.	TRBV12-5	TRBJ1-1	.	CASGFSPLGRANTEAFF	TGTGCTAGTGGTTTTAGCCCCTTGGGACGGGCGAACACTGAAGCTTTCTTT
.	TRBV7-9	TRBJ1-6	.	CASSSQTVSNSPLHF	TGTGCCAGCAGCTCCCAGACGGTGTCTAATTCACCCCTCCACTTT
few	TRBV19	TRBJ2-7	TRBD1	CASSIRQGADEQYF	TGTGCCAGTAGTATTAGACAGGGGGCGGACGAGCAGTACTTC
.	TRBV5-1	TRBJ1-3	TRBD1	CASRLNQGAAGNTIYF	TGCGCCAGCAGACTCAATCAGGGGGCCGCTGGAAACACCATATATTTT
.	TRBV5-6	TRBJ2-3	.	CASSLVIMDPTDTQYF	TGTGCCAGCAGCTTGGTTATTATGGACCCCACAGATACGCAGTATTTT
.	TRBV7-2	TRBJ1-2	TRBD1	CASSKAGTGVGGYTF	TGTGCCAGCAGCAAGGCCGGGACAGGGGTTGGCGGCTACACCTTC
.	TRBV7-2	TRBJ2-3	TRBD2	CASSLLRGVTDTQYF	TGTGCCAGCAGCTTATTGCGGGGGGTCACAGATACGCAGTATTTT
.	TRBV9	TRBJ2-7	TRBD1	CASSVTGQGYEQYF	TGTGCCAGCAGCGTCACTGGACAGGGCTACGAGCAGTACTTC
.	TRBV11-3	TRBJ2-3	TRBD2	CASSLSAGGGAGDTQYF	TGTGCCAGCAGCCTCTCGGCGGGCGGGGGGGCCGGAGATACGCAGTATTTT
.	TRBV7-9	TRBJ1-5	.	CASSRGDPNQPQHF	TGTGCCAGCTCCCGAGGGGACCCTAATCAGCCCCAGCATTTT
.	TRBV4-3	TRBJ2-3	TRBD2	CASSQELSGKITDTQYF	TGCGCCAGCAGCCAAGAGCTCAGCGGGAAAATCACAGATACGCAGTATTTT